The next 3 T cell receptor beta chains were all read from a single sample in a study of T cells after yellow fever vaccination. TCRdb reprocessed the 5' RACE reads via MiXCR and lists one record per CDR3 protein. Counted here are about 230,000 distinct CDR3 sequences, about 7% occurring once; the ten biggest clones make up 1.1%. The specimen was CD4+ T cells sorted from PBMCs, collected on the day of the yellow fever booster vaccination. These receptors came from a man aged 30 to 45 who received the YFV17D yellow fever vaccine.

This clonotype has a count of ten or more. The chain links TRBV20-1 to TRBJ2-3; tentative D call: TRBD2 (5 bases). V dropped 6 bases and J dropped 4 bases, with 17 bases sitting between them. Germline CDR1 is DFQATT and CDR2 is SNEGSKA (reference sequence). The CDR3 has 14 amino acids. Written as DNA, the CDR3 is TGCAGTGCAACAAACGCGGGCGGGCCAGATACGCAGTATTTT. Amino acid sequence: CSATNAGGPDTQYF.

In this sample, this clonotype turned up many times. J is TRBJ2-3 and V is TRBV7-2; 13 bases are shared with TRBD2. This CDR3 contains 16 residues. The germline gives CDR1 SGHTA, CDR2 FQGNSA. Trimming took 5 bases from V and 3 from J; bases not matched to a gene: 5. In DNA, the CDR3 is TGTGCCAGCAGCCGAACTAGCGGGAGGGGTACAGATACGCAGTATTTT. This translates into CASSRTSGRGTDTQYF. Looking up the rest from reference TRBV7-2 and TRBJ2-3 gives the full variable domain: GAGVSQSPSNKVTEKGKDVELRCDPISGHTALYWYRQSLGQGLEFLIYFQGNSAPDKSGLPSDRFSAERTGGSVSTLTIQRTQQEDSAVYLCASSRTSGRGTDTQYFGPGTRLTVL.

This chain joins TRBV20-1 and TRBJ2-7; 10 bases align to TRBD1. Trimming at V came to 5 bases and at J to 5 bases, leaving 6 bases not matched to a gene. The CDR3 consists of 13 residues. Germline V gene sequence: CDR1 DFQATT, CDR2 SNEGSKA (reference sequence). For the CDR3, the DNA is TGCAGTGCTGCCCTCGGACAGGGGGACGAGCAGTACTTC. Translating gives CSAALGQGDEQYF.